The clone carrying this TCR beta chain was observed at least ten times. The target antigen is unknown. The data stem from a study of regulatory T cells in long-lasting Graves disease. General study findings and limits: More public clonotypes were shared by persistent patients (2,741) than by new patients (about 1,000).

V dropped 2 bases and J dropped 5 bases, with 10 bases sitting between them. The germline V gene has CDR1 SGHRS and CDR2 YFSETQ. The CDR3 runs 13 residues. The authors built TCR beta libraries using iRepertoire HTBI primers and Arm-PCR of CDR3 regions. TCRdb reprocessed the multiplex PCR reads via MiXCR and lists one record per CDR3 protein. The profile shows 240,000 or so distinct CDR3 sequences, around 20% of them singletons. Time point meaning: newly diagnosed GD, antithyroid drugs for less than 3 months. RNA extracted from PBMCs served as the sequencing template. The gene calls are TRBV5-1 and TRBJ1-1, with no clear D. This receptor was obtained from a female donor with Graves disease. The sequencing used peripheral blood mononuclear cells (PBMCs), collected at new diagnosis, from a patient treated with antithyroid drugs. This CDR3 is CASSLTQLTEAFF. CDR3 coding DNA: TGCGCCAGCAGCTTAACACAGTTGACTGAAGCTTTCTTT.